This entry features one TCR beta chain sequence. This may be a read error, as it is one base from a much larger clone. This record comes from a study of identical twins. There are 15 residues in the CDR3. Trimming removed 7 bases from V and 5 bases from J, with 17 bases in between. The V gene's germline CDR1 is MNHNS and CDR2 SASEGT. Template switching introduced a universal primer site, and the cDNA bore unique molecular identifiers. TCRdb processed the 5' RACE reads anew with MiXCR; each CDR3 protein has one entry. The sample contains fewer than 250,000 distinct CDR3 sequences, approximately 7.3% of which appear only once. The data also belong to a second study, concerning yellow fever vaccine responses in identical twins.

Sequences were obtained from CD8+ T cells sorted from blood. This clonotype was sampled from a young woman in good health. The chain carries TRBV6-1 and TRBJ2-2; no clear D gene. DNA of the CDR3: TGTGCCAGCACCCCTACAGTGGATAAGACCGGGGAGCTGTTTTTT. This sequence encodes CASTPTVDKTGELFF.